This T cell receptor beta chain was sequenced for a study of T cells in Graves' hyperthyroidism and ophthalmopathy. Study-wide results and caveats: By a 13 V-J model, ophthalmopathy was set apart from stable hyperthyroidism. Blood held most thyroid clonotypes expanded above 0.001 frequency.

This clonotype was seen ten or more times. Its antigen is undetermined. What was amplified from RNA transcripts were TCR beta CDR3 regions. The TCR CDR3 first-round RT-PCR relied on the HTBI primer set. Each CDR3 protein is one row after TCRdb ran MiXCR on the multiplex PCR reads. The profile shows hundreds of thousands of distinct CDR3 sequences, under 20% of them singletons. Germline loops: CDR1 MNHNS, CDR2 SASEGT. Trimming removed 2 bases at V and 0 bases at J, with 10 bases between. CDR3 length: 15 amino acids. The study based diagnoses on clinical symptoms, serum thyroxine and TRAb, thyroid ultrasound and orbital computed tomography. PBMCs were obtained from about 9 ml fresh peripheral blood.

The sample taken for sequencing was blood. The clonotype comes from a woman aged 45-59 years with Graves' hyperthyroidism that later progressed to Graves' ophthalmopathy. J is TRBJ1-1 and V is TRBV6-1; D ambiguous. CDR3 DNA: TGTGCCAGCAGTGAATATCACACTATGAACACTGAAGCTTTCTTT. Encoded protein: CASSEYHTMNTEAFF.